The next 21 T cell receptor beta chains were all read from a single sample in a study of T-cell memory formation after mild COVID-19. TCRdb re-called the 5' RACE reads through MiXCR, storing one row per CDR3 protein. This sample has hundreds of thousands of distinct CDR3 sequences, with roughly 22% found just once. The sequenced material came from PBMCs or a T cell subset sorted from them (not recorded which). These receptors all come from an adult woman who had mild COVID-19 (a few samples of this study predate the infection). Cell type and time point are not known.

This clonotype turned up a few times. J is TRBJ2-7 and V is TRBV6-5, with TRBD1 matching 7 bases. After removal of 6 bases from V and 3 bases from J, the junction contained 2 bases not matched to a gene. The V gene's germline CDR1 is MNHEY and CDR2 SVGAGI. This CDR3 contains 12 residues. The CDR3 protein is CASRTGNYEQYF. The CDR3 DNA is TGTGCCAGCAGGACAGGGAACTACGAGCAGTACTTC.

The V and J genes are TRBV5-6 and TRBJ1-5, with TRBD1 identical over 7 bases. The CDR3 length is 14 residues. CDR1 is SGHDT, CDR2 YYEEEE, per germline. V shed 4 bases and J 7 bases; nucleotides not matched to a gene: 8. The CDR3 DNA sequence: TGTGCCAGCAGCATAGGACAGGCCGGGCAGCCCCAGCATTTT. The encoded protein is CASSIGQAGQPQHF. The full variable domain, in which reference TRBV5-6 and TRBJ1-5 provide the parts outside the CDR3, is DAGVTQSPTHLIKTRGQQVTLRCSPKSGHDTVSWYQQALGQGPQFIFQYYEEEERQRGNFPDRFSGHQFPNYSSELNVNALLLGDSALYLCASSIGQAGQPQHFGDGTRLSIL.

This clonotype appeared many times. V gene TRBV12-3 or TRBV12-4 combines with J gene TRBJ2-5, with 7 nucleotides matching TRBD1. This CDR3 spans 16 amino acids. Trimming removed 2 bases from V and 3 bases from J; junction bases left unmatched: 9. Here the CDR3 DNA reads TGTGCCAGCAGTTTATTCCGGGACAGCCATGAAGAGACCCAGTACTTC. Amino acids: CASSLFRDSHEETQYF.

The chain carries TRBV12-3 or TRBV12-4 and TRBJ2-7, with a possible D match to TRBD2 (5 bases). This CDR3 region has 15 residues. Trimming removed 5 bases from V and 5 bases from J, with 19 bases in between. CDR3 coding DNA: TGTGCCAGCAGTCCTAGCCCAACTAGTCGGAACGAGCAGTACTTC. It specifies CASSPSPTSRNEQYF.

Only a few counts were recorded for this clonotype. V and J are TRBV7-3 and TRBJ2-1; no reliable D call. Germline V lookup: CDR1 SGHTA, CDR2 FQGTGA. This CDR3 region has 12 residues. Trimming stripped 5 bases from V and 6 bases from J, with 8 bases between. Written as DNA, the CDR3 is TGTGCCAGCAGCCCTGCTAGCAATGAGCAGTTCTTC. This sequence encodes CASSPASNEQFF.

The rearrangement joins TRBV24-1 to TRBJ2-7, with 11 bases fitting TRBD1. The CDR3 is 13 residues long. Per germline, CDR1 KGHDR and CDR2 SFDVKD. The V gene end was trimmed by 7 bases and the J gene end by 6 bases; junction bases not matched to a gene: 4. CDR3 sequence reads: CATSRDRGAEQYF. Here the CDR3 DNA reads TGTGCCACCAGCCGGGACAGGGGGGCCGAGCAGTACTTC.

The rearrangement joins TRBV7-6 to TRBJ2-5, with TRBD2 matching over 10 bases. This CDR3 comprises 16 residues. V dropped 5 bases and J dropped 2; count of bases not matched to a gene: 8. CDR1 and CDR2 (germline): SGHVS, FNYEAQ. The CDR3 reads CASSQRTSGTQETQYF. Written as DNA, the CDR3 is TGTGCCAGCAGCCAACGGACTAGCGGAACACAAGAGACCCAGTACTTC.

The chain links TRBV5-4 to TRBJ2-5, with D unclear. Trimming took off 0 bases at V and 3 bases at J, with 6 bases between the two ends. The germline V gene encodes CDR1 SGHNT and CDR2 YYREEE (reference sequence). This CDR3 has 13 amino acids. CDR3 loop: CASSLDRKETQYF. The CDR3 DNA reads TGTGCCAGCAGCTTGGATAGAAAAGAGACCCAGTACTTC.

This rearrangement joins TRBV6-2 or TRBV6-3 to TRBJ2-1, with 13 bases lining up with TRBD2. CDR3 size: 16 residues. Germline loops: CDR1 MNHEY, CDR2 SVGEGT. Losses at the gene ends were 7 bases for V and 8 bases for J; bases not matched to a gene: 11. The CDR3 reads CASTLGLAGVADEQFF. The CDR3 DNA sequence: TGTGCCAGCACCCTTGGACTAGCGGGAGTGGCCGATGAGCAGTTCTTC.

The rearrangement joins TRBV30 to TRBJ2-7; TRBD1 is a possible D gene (6 bases). Germline CDR1 and CDR2: GTSNPN and SVGIG (reference sequence). The CDR3 is made up of 14 amino acids. V lost 2 bases and J 3 bases, leaving 14 bases between the germline ends. CDR3 sequence reads: CAWSWGRAIYEQYF. The CDR3 DNA reads TGTGCCTGGAGTTGGGGGCGGGCTATCTACGAGCAGTACTTC.

This clonotype occurred a few times. The chain combines TRBV7-2 with TRBJ2-6; weak D call: TRBD2 (5 bases). Germline CDR1 SGHTA, CDR2 FQGNSA. The CDR3 sequence is 16 residues long. Trimming left V 5 bases short and J 0 bases short, with 11 bases between. The CDR3 bases are TGTGCCAGCAGCCCCCCGGGAATCTCTGGGGCCAACGTCCTGACTTTC. Its protein product is CASSPPGISGANVLTF.

In its sample, this clonotype was seen a few times. The chain joins TRBV30 to TRBJ2-2; D uncertain. CDR1 is GTSNPN and CDR2 is SVGIG in the germline V gene (reference sequence). The CDR3 contains 15 residues. The V and J ends lost 3 bases and 3 bases respectively, with 14 bases between them. The CDR3 is CAWRPTERDTGELFF. The CDR3 nucleotides are TGTGCCTGGAGGCCCACCGAAAGAGACACCGGGGAGCTGTTTTTT.

This clonotype was counted a few times. V is TRBV2 and J is TRBJ2-5; D tentatively fits TRBD1 or TRBD2 (5 bases each). Germline V gene sequence: CDR1 SNHLY, CDR2 FYNNEI. The germline V and J ends were trimmed by 0 bases and 5 bases, with 10 bases remaining between them. The CDR3 extends over 14 amino acids. CDR3 DNA sequence: TGTGCCAGCAGTGAAGCGGCAGAGGGGGAGACCCAGTACTTC. It is translated as CASSEAAEGETQYF.

The chain joins TRBV12-3 or TRBV12-4 to TRBJ2-3, with 12 bases lining up with TRBD2. Losses at the gene ends were 6 bases for V and 4 bases for J; bases not matched to a gene: 14. The CDR3 is 18 residues long. The CDR3 loop is CASSPTLAGGVISDTQYF. The CDR3 region has the DNA TGTGCCAGCAGCCCAACCCTAGCGGGGGGGGTAATCTCAGATACGCAGTATTTT.

This clonotype turned up a few times. The chain uses TRBV12-3 or TRBV12-4 and TRBJ2-7; 13 nucleotides align to TRBD2. CDR3 length: 18 amino acids. V lost 5 bases and J lost 2; bases outside the gene matches: 12. The CDR3 DNA reads TGTGCCAGCAGTCACGGGACTAGCGGGATCCCTCAACCCTACGAGCAGTACTTC. As protein: CASSHGTSGIPQPYEQYF.

The chain carries TRBV11-2 and TRBJ2-7; 10 nucleotides agree with TRBD1. The germline V gene encodes CDR1 SGHAT and CDR2 FQNNGV. The CDR3 is made up of 15 amino acids. V shed 5 bases, J shed 0 bases, and the junction held 4 bases outside the gene matches. Here the CDR3 DNA reads TGTGCCAGCAGCCTGACAGGGGGCGGCTCCTACGAGCAGTACTTC. Translated, it gives CASSLTGGGSYEQYF.

The chain carries TRBV12-3 or TRBV12-4 and TRBJ2-1; 11 nucleotides agree with TRBD2. CDR3 length equals 16 residues. Trimming cost V 5 bases and J 4 bases; bases outside gene matches: 7. CDR3 residues: CASSGLAGGLYNEQFF. The CDR3 nucleotides read TGTGCCAGCAGTGGGCTAGCGGGGGGCTTATACAATGAGCAGTTCTTC.

V is TRBV19 and J is TRBJ1-2; 9 bases line up with TRBD1. Germline V lookup: CDR1 LNHDA, CDR2 SQIVND (reference sequence). The CDR3 loop spans 16 amino acids. J was trimmed by 4 bases and V by 5 bases; bases with no gene match: 11. CDR3 coding DNA: TGTGCCAGTAGTGATCGGGGACAGGGCGTAACCTATGGCTACACCTTC. This sequence encodes CASSDRGQGVTYGYTF.

To note about this clonotype: This may be a read error, as it is one base from a much larger clone. V is TRBV5-1 and J is TRBJ2-7; 8 bases map to TRBD1. The CDR3 is made up of 13 amino acids. Germline values: CDR1 SGHRS, CDR2 YFSETQ. CDR3 protein: CASTLDREYEQYF. CDR3 bases: TGCGCCAGCACCTTGGACAGGGAGTACGAGCAGTACTTC.

This chain connects TRBV4-3 to TRBJ2-7, with TRBD1 matching over 8 bases. CDR1 and CDR2 (germline): LGHNA, YSLEER. The CDR3 length is 15 residues. V was pared by 0 bases and J by 5 bases, with 6 bases of the junction left unmatched. The CDR3 sequence is CASSQDRGRYNEQYF. DNA for the CDR3: TGCGCCAGCAGCCAAGACAGGGGGCGTTATAACGAGCAGTACTTC.

This chain joins TRBV19 and TRBJ1-1, with TRBD1 as a possible D gene (5 bases). Germline V gene lookup returns CDR1 LNHDA and CDR2 SQIVND (reference sequence). The CDR3 runs 15 residues. V was clipped by 4 bases and J by 5 bases, with 17 bases between them. DNA of the CDR3: TGTGCCAGTAGTACCTCGGGTGGGGGTAGGACTGAAGCTTTCTTT. It specifies CASSTSGGGRTEAFF.